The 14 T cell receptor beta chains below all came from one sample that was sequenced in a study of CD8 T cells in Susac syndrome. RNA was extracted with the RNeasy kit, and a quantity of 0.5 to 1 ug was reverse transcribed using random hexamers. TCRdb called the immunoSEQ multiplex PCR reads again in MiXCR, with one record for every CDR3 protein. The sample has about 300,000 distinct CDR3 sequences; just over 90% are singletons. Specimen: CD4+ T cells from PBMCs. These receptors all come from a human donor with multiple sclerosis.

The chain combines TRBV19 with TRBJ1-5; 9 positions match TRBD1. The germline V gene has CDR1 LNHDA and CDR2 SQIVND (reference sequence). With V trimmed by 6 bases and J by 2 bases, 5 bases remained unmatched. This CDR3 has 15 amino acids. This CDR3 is CASRGTGGGNQPQHF. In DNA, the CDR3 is TGTGCCAGTAGGGGAACAGGGGGCGGCAATCAGCCCCAGCATTTT.

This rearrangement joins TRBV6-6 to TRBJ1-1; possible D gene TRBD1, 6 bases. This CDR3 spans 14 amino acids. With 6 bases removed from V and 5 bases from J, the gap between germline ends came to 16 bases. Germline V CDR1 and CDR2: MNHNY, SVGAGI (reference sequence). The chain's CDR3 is CASSLGWGATEAFF. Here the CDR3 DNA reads TGTGCCAGCAGCCTAGGGTGGGGGGCTACTGAAGCTTTCTTT.

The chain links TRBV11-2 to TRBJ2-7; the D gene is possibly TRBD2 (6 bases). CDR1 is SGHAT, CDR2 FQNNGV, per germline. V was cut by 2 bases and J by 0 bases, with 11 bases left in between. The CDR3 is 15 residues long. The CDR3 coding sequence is TGTGCCAGCAGCTTAAGACTAGACAGCTCCTACGAGCAGTACTTC. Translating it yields CASSLRLDSSYEQYF.

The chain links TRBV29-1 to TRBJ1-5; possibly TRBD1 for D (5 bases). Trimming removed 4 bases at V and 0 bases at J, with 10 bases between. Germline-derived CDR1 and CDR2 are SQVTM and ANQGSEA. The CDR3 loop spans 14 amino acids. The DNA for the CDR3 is TGCAGCGTTGCGACAGCCCATAGCAATCAGCCCCAGCATTTT. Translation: CSVATAHSNQPQHF.

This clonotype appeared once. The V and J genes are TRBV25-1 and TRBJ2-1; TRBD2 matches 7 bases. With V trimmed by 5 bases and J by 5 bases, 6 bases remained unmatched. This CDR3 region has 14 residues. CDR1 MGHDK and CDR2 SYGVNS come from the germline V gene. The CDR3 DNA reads TGTGCCAGCAGTCCCCGGACTAGGGACAATGAGCAGTTCTTC. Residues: CASSPRTRDNEQFF.

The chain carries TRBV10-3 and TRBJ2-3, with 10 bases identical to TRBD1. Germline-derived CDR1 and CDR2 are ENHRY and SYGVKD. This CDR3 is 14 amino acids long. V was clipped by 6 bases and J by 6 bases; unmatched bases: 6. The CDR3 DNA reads TGTGCCATCAGGGGACAGGGGAGGGGGGATACGCAGTATTTT. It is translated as CAIRGQGRGDTQYF.

CDR3 in amino acids: CASSLAGARLDTQYF. The CDR3, as DNA: TGTGCCAGCAGCTTAGCCGGGGCGCGACTAGATACGCAGTATTTT. The genes are TRBV11-2 and TRBJ2-3; D might be TRBD1 or TRBD2, each matching 5 bases. CDR1 and CDR2 from the germline V gene are SGHAT and FQNNGV. This CDR3 has 15 amino acids. The V gene lost 1 base and the J gene lost 5 bases, with 13 bases spanning the gap.

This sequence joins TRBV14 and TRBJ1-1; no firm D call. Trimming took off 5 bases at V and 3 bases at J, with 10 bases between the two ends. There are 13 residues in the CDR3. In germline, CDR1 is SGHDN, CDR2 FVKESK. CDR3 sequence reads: CASSENEDTEAFF. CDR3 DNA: TGTGCCAGCAGCGAAAATGAGGACACTGAAGCTTTCTTT.

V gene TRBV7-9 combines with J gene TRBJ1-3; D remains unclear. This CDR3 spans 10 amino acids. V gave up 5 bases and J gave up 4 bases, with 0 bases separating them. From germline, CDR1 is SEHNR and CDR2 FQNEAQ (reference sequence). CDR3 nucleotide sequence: TGTGCCAGCAGCGGAAACACCATATATTTT. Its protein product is CASSGNTIYF.

CDR3 residues: CASSRVVGANVLTF. The CDR3 coding sequence is TGTGCCAGCAGTCGTGTAGTTGGGGCCAACGTCCTGACTTTC. This chain connects TRBV6-2 or TRBV6-3 to TRBJ2-6; D is unclear. This CDR3 region has 14 residues. Trimming took off 5 bases at V and 3 bases at J, with 8 bases between the two ends. CDR1 is MNHEY, CDR2 SVGEGT, per germline.

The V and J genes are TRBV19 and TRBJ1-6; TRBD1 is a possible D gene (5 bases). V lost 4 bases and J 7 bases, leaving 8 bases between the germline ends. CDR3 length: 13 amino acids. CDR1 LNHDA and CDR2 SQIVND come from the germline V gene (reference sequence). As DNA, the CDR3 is TGTGCCAGTAGTACAGGGAAAAATTCACCCCTCCACTTT. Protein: CASSTGKNSPLHF.

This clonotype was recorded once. The CDR3 is CASAFSGKTFF. The DNA of the CDR3 is TGTGCCAGCGCCTTTAGCGGGAAGACGTTCTTC. The chain joins TRBV6-6 to TRBJ2-1; the match to TRBD2 covers 8 bases. The CDR3 spans 11 residues. Germline values: CDR1 MNHNY, CDR2 SVGAGI (reference sequence). The V gene end was trimmed by 8 bases and the J gene end by 15 bases; junction bases not matched to a gene: 9.

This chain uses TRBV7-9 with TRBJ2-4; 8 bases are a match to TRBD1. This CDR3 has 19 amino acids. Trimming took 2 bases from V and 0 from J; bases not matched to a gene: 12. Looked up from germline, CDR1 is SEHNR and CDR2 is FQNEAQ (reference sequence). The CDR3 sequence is CASSLPKLGQGRAKNIQYF. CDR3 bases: TGTGCCAGCAGCTTACCGAAGCTCGGACAGGGTCGAGCCAAAAACATTCAGTACTTC.

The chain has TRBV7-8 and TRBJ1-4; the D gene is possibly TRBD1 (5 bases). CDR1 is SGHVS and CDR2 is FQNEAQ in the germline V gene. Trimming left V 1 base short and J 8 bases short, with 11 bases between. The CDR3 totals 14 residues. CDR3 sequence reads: CASSLGDSREKLFF. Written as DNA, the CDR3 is TGTGCCAGCAGCTTAGGAGACAGCAGGGAAAAACTGTTTTTT.